Below are 26 T cell receptor beta chains sequenced from a single sample in a study of T cells in Graves' hyperthyroidism and ophthalmopathy. The CDR3 regions of TCR beta were amplified from RNA transcripts. TCR CDR3 regions were first amplified by RT-PCR with HTBI primers. A single record per CDR3 protein comes from TCRdb applying MiXCR to the multiplex PCR reads. The repertoire includes 640,000 or so distinct CDR3 sequences, approximately 15% of them detected once, and approximately 4.2% sits in the top ten. Sequencing was performed on blood. The origin of the receptors is a woman between 35 and 50 years old with Graves' ophthalmopathy.

This clonotype occurred many times. The chain combines TRBV2 with TRBJ2-7, with TRBD1 matching over 7 bases. The germline gives CDR1 SNHLY, CDR2 FYNNEI. The junction had 9 bases not matched to a gene; V was cut back by 6 bases and J by 7 bases. CDR3 length: 13 amino acids. DNA of the CDR3: TGTGCCAGCAGCGATGACAGGGTAAGAGAGCAGTACTTC. This codes for CASSDDRVREQYF.

This clonotype was counted many times. The V and J genes are TRBV27 and TRBJ2-7, with TRBD1 identical over 7 bases. After removal of 3 bases from V and 5 bases from J, the junction contained 4 bases not matched to a gene. CDR1 is MNHEY, CDR2 SMNVEV, per germline (reference sequence). The CDR3 spans 13 residues. DNA of the CDR3: TGTGCCAGCAGTTTTACAGGGGTCAACGAGCAGTACTTC. Encoded protein: CASSFTGVNEQYF.

The chain uses TRBV20-1 and TRBJ2-2; TRBD2 agrees at 8 bases. The junction had 9 bases not matched to a gene; V was cut back by 3 bases and J by 6 bases. CDR1 DFQATT and CDR2 SNEGSKA come from the germline V gene (reference sequence). The CDR3 totals 15 residues. CDR3 in DNA: TGCAGTGCTAGGGAGACGGGAGGGCCTTCCGGGGAGCTGTTTTTT. This codes for CSARETGGPSGELFF.

This clonotype came up many times. The gene calls are TRBV2 and TRBJ1-3; D call uncertain. The length of the CDR3 is 13 residues. The ends were cut back, 7 bases at V and 0 bases at J, with 7 bases in the middle. Germline V CDR1 and CDR2: SNHLY, FYNNEI. The CDR3 reads CASKADSGNTIYF. The CDR3 region has the DNA TGTGCCAGCAAGGCCGACTCTGGAAACACCATATATTTT.

This clonotype was counted many times. This rearrangement joins TRBV5-1 to TRBJ2-5; D is unresolved. Germline loops: CDR1 SGHRS, CDR2 YFSETQ. Between the trimmed V and J ends, which lost 3 bases and 4 bases, there was a span of 10 bases. The CDR3 has 13 residues. The CDR3 here is CASSWGSRETQYF. The CDR3 DNA reads as TGCGCCAGCAGCTGGGGTTCGAGAGAGACCCAGTACTTC.

The genes are TRBV28 and TRBJ2-2; D perhaps matches TRBD1 (6 bases). The germline V and J ends were trimmed by 6 bases and 8 bases, with 25 bases remaining between them. The CDR3 sequence is 17 residues long. Germline CDR1 MDHEN, CDR2 SYDVKM. DNA for the CDR3: TGTGCCAGCAGCCGAGCAAGGGCCTGGCTCACAGGGGGGGAGCTGTTTTTT. It translates to CASSRARAWLTGGELFF. Full variable domain (outside the CDR3, taken from reference TRBV28 and TRBJ2-2): DVKVTQSSRYLVKRTGEKVFLECVQDMDHENMFWYRQDPGLGLRLIYFSYDVKMKEKGDIPEGYSVSREKKERFSLILESASTNQTSMYLCASSRARAWLTGGELFFGEGSRLTVL.

The table lists this clonotype with many counts. The chain's CDR3 is CSASTGETQYF. In DNA form, the CDR3 reads TGCAGTGCTTCAACGGGAGAGACCCAGTACTTC. V and J are TRBV20-1 and TRBJ2-5, with D hard to call. CDR1 is DFQATT, CDR2 SNEGSKA, per germline (reference sequence). The length of the CDR3 is 11 residues. Trimming removed 5 bases from V and 4 bases from J, with 8 bases in between.

In this sample, this clonotype turned up many times. The V and J genes are TRBV29-1 and TRBJ2-7, with 12 bases aligning to TRBD1. Germline CDR1 reads SQVTM; CDR2 reads ANQGSEA. The CDR3 has 13 residues. Trimming took 6 bases from V and 4 from J; bases not matched to a gene: 4. CDR3: CSVLGQGAYEQYF. The CDR3 DNA reads as TGCAGCGTGCTGGGACAGGGGGCGTACGAGCAGTACTTC.

This clonotype was picked up many times. V usage is TRBV27 and J usage is TRBJ1-1; a weak D match, TRBD1 (6 bases). This CDR3 spans 14 amino acids. V shed 4 bases and J shed 0 bases, with 9 bases lying between them. Germline CDR1 reads MNHEY; CDR2 reads SMNVEV (reference sequence). The CDR3, as DNA: TGTGCCAGCAGTTCCGGGACACTGAACACTGAAGCTTTCTTT. Translation: CASSSGTLNTEAFF.

This clonotype was counted many times. The CDR3 DNA is TGTGCCAGCAGTTACCTCGTGCCGAGCTCCTACGAGCAGTACTTC. It yields the protein CASSYLVPSSYEQYF. The rearrangement links TRBV6-5 to TRBJ2-7, with D unclear. This CDR3 has 15 amino acids. V lost 2 bases to trimming and J lost 0 bases, with 11 bases between them. Germline values: CDR1 MNHEY, CDR2 SVGAGI.

This clonotype was found many times. The CDR3 sequence is CASTPTGTVDYGYTF. DNA for the CDR3: TGTGCCAGCACCCCCACGGGGACAGTTGACTATGGCTACACCTTC. The chain uses TRBV7-2 and TRBJ1-2, with TRBD1 matching over 7 bases. The germline CDR1 and CDR2 sequences are SGHTA and FQGNSA. The V segment lost 7 bases and the J segment 3 bases; nucleotides outside the gene matches: 11. This CDR3 contains 15 residues.

The genes are TRBV29-1 and TRBJ1-1; D is uncertain. CDR3 length: 12 residues. Per germline, CDR1 SQVTM and CDR2 ANQGSEA. V lost 5 bases, J lost 0 bases, and 7 bases lay in between. CDR3 nucleotides: TGCAGCGTTCTTAAAATGAACACTGAAGCTTTCTTT. Amino acids: CSVLKMNTEAFF.

This clonotype was seen repeatedly, ten times or more. This may be a read error: a much more frequent sequence differs by one nucleotide. The chain links TRBV7-9 to TRBJ2-5; 7 nucleotides align to TRBD1. Germline values: CDR1 SEHNR, CDR2 FQNEAQ (reference sequence). The CDR3 spans 18 residues. CDR3 nucleotide sequence: TGTGCCAGCAGCTTATGGGTTCCGAAGACAGGGCGGAGAGAGGCCCAGTACTTC. It specifies CASSLWVPKTGRREAQYF.

The chain is built from TRBV6-1 and TRBJ2-7; 8 nucleotides align to TRBD1. Germline-derived CDR1 and CDR2 are MNHNS and SASEGT. The V segment lost 10 bases and the J segment 0 bases; nucleotides outside the gene matches: 8. The CDR3 loop spans 14 amino acids. The CDR3 sequence is CANLTGAVSYEQYF. The CDR3 DNA reads as TGTGCCAACTTGACAGGGGCCGTCTCCTACGAGCAGTACTTC.

This clonotype was found many times. This chain joins TRBV12-3 or TRBV12-4 and TRBJ1-1; D gene unclear. Trimming pared 6 bases from V and 11 bases from J, leaving 10 bases between. CDR3 length: 10 residues. CDR3 DNA sequence: TGTGCCAGCAGAACCGGCGGGGCTTTCTTT. Protein: CASRTGGAFF.

This clonotype came up many times. The gene calls are TRBV30 and TRBJ1-1, with D possibly being TRBD1 (5 bases). V lost 2 bases, J lost 8 bases, and 15 bases lay in between. Germline lookup yields CDR1 GTSNPN and CDR2 SVGIG (reference sequence). This CDR3 has 13 amino acids. CDR3 in DNA: TGTGCCTGGAGTAGGTGGGACGGGAGCGAAGCTTTCTTT. Its protein product is CAWSRWDGSEAFF.

This clonotype was recorded many times. The chain combines TRBV19 with TRBJ2-7; possible D gene TRBD1, 5 bases. Between the trimmed V and J ends, which lost 2 bases and 4 bases, there was a span of 12 bases. The CDR3 is 14 amino acids. Germline V gene lookup returns CDR1 LNHDA and CDR2 SQIVND (reference sequence). CDR3 loop: CASSIREGVYEQYF. DNA for the CDR3: TGTGCCAGTAGTATAAGAGAAGGGGTTTACGAGCAGTACTTC.

The V call is TRBV6-5, the J call TRBJ1-2, with 12 bases that match TRBD1. The CDR3 spans 16 residues. V was pared by 0 bases and J by 4 bases, with 3 bases of the junction left unmatched. From germline, CDR1 is MNHEY and CDR2 SVGAGI. The CDR3 protein is CASSYSGQGAGYGYTF. The CDR3 region has the DNA TGTGCCAGCAGTTACTCGGGACAGGGGGCTGGCTATGGCTACACCTTC.

This chain links TRBV6-2 or TRBV6-3 with TRBJ2-5; 12 bases are shared with TRBD2. This CDR3 is built from 16 residues. The J segment lost 8 bases and the V segment lost 4 bases, leaving 11 bases of the junction unmatched. Germline V gene sequence: CDR1 MNHEY, CDR2 SVGEGT. The CDR3 spells CASSSTTSGGPGTQYF. Written as DNA, the CDR3 is TGTGCCAGCAGTTCCACGACTAGCGGGGGACCGGGAACCCAGTACTTC.

This clonotype has at least ten counts. The chain has TRBV19 and TRBJ1-5; no firm D call. Per the germline V gene, CDR1 is LNHDA and CDR2 is SQIVND (reference sequence). The CDR3 loop spans 16 amino acids. V lost 7 bases and J lost 2, with 18 bases in between. The CDR3 DNA reads as TGTGCCAGTACCGAAGTTTCTGGATGGCGCAATCAGCCCCAGCATTTT. This translates into CASTEVSGWRNQPQHF.

This clonotype occurred many times. The chain joins TRBV28 to TRBJ2-7; D is uncertain. The CDR3 loop spans 13 amino acids. In germline, CDR1 is MDHEN, CDR2 SYDVKM. V was shortened by 5 bases and J by 3 bases, with 11 bases between the two germline ends. The DNA for the CDR3 is TGTGCCAGCAGTATCAGCCTGAGCTACGAGCAGTACTTC. Translation gives CASSISLSYEQYF. Drawing the rest from reference TRBV28 and TRBJ2-7, the complete variable domain is DVKVTQSSRYLVKRTGEKVFLECVQDMDHENMFWYRQDPGLGLRLIYFSYDVKMKEKGDIPEGYSVSREKKERFSLILESASTNQTSMYLCASSISLSYEQYFGPGTRLTVT.

This clonotype was observed many times. This rearrangement joins TRBV12-3 or TRBV12-4 to TRBJ1-2, with D unclear. The CDR3 extends over 13 amino acids. V lost 6 bases, J lost 6 bases, and 14 bases lay in between. CDR3 coding DNA: TGTGCCAGCAGCCTATCCCGGGTGGATGGCTACACCTTC. Its translation: CASSLSRVDGYTF.

The chain recombines TRBV6-5 with TRBJ2-5; D remains unclear. V was trimmed by 2 bases and J by 5 bases, leaving 21 bases between them. The CDR3 totals 17 residues. Germline assignment: CDR1 MNHEY and CDR2 SVGAGI. CDR3: CASSYDTWRVPRETQYF. DNA for the CDR3: TGTGCCAGCAGTTACGATACCTGGAGAGTACCCCGGGAGACCCAGTACTTC.

This clonotype was counted ten times or more. V is TRBV19 and J is TRBJ2-7, with no clear D. The CDR3 has 13 residues. Trimming shortened V by 4 bases and J by 1 base, and 8 bases separated the two germline ends. Germline CDR1 is LNHDA and CDR2 is SQIVND (reference sequence). The CDR3 here is CASSNQESYEQYF. DNA of the CDR3: TGTGCCAGTAGTAATCAGGAGTCCTACGAGCAGTACTTC. Combining the CDR3 with reference TRBV19 and TRBJ2-7 gives the whole variable domain DGGITQSPKYLFRKEGQNVTLSCEQNLNHDAMYWYRQDPGQGLRLIYYSQIVNDFQKGDIAEGYSVSREKKESFPLTVTSAQKNPTAFYLCASSNQESYEQYFGPGTRLTVT.

This clonotype was recorded many times. The chain joins TRBV6-2 or TRBV6-3 to TRBJ2-7; 12 nucleotides agree with TRBD2. The germline V gene encodes CDR1 MNHEY and CDR2 SVGEGT. The CDR3 runs 16 residues. The J segment lost 2 bases and the V segment lost 6 bases, leaving 8 bases of the junction unmatched. CDR3 in amino acids: CASRYTRTSGTYEQYF. In DNA form, the CDR3 reads TGTGCCAGCAGATATACCCGGACTAGCGGGACCTACGAGCAGTACTTC.

The gene calls are TRBV19 and TRBJ2-4, with 11 bases lining up with TRBD1. CDR1 is LNHDA, CDR2 SQIVND, per germline (reference sequence). The CDR3 length is 18 residues. Trimming took 3 bases from V and 4 from J; bases not matched to a gene: 11. CDR3 sequence: CASSMRTGGSADKNIQYF. Written as DNA, the CDR3 is TGTGCCAGTAGTATGCGGACAGGGGGCTCAGCTGATAAAAACATTCAGTACTTC.